The sequence of this TCR beta chain was determined in a study of blood T cell repertoires in COVID-19. Turning to the study itself: Acute-phase and convalescent COVID-19 samples originated in the United States, Italy and Spain. Sources were T cells, B-cell-depleted T cells, or PBMCs; the material itself was cDNA or gDNA.

In the original workflow: Scientists estimated how many nucleated cells there were by amplifying reference gene primers. Profiling relied on immunoSEQ multiplex PCR, and the TCRdb table lists in-frame clones only, not all of them. Clone size and the V and J calls come from that table; the DNA yielded D and trimming. Among some 520,000 clones listed, 89% were seen once. Seattle cases were enrolled at active infection and followed longitudinally. Looked up from germline, CDR1 is SGHRS and CDR2 is YFSETQ. The CDR3 length is 17 residues. The V segment lost 0 bases and the J segment 6 bases; nucleotides outside the gene matches: 9.

The sequence was collected from a young man with COVID-19, enrolled during active disease. V usage is TRBV5-1 and J usage is TRBJ2-2, with 9 bases lining up with TRBD1. The specimen was peripheral blood. CDR3 sequence (DNA): TGCGCCAGCAGCTTGGGCTCGGGGACAGGGCTCGCCGGGGAGCTGTTTTTT. Translated, it gives CASSLGSGTGLAGELFF.